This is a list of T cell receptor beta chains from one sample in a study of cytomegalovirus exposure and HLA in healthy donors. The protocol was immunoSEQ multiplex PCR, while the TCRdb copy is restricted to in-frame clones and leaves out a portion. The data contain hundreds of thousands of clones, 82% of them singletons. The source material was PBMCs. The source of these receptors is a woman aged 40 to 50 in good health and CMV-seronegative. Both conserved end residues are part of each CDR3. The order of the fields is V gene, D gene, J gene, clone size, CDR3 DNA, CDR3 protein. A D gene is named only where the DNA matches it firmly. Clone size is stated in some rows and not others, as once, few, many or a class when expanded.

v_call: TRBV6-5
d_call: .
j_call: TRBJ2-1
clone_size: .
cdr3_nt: TGTGCCAGCAGTCGTTACAATGAGCAGTTCTTC
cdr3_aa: CASSRYNEQFF

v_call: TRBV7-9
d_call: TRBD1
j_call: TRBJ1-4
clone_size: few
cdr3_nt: TGTGCCAGCAGCCCCCGGGACAGGGTAGGGGAAAAACTGTTTTTT
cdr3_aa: CASSPRDRVGEKLFF

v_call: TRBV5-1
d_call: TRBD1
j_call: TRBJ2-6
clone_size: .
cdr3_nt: TGCGCCACCCGGGACAGAAGCTCTGGGGCCAACGTCCTGACTTTC
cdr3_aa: CATRDRSSGANVLTF

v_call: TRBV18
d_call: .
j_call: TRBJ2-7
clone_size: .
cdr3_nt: TGTGCCAGCTCACCTCCGGGACTCGGATCCTACGAGCAGTACTTC
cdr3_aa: CASSPPGLGSYEQYF

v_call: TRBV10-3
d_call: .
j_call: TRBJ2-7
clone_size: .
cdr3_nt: TGTGCCATCGCGGAGGGTACCTACGAGCAGTACTTC
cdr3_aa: CAIAEGTYEQYF

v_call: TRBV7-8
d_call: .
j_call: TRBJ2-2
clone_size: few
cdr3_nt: TGTGCCAGCAGCTTTTCTACCGGGGAGCTGTTTTTT
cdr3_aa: CASSFSTGELFF

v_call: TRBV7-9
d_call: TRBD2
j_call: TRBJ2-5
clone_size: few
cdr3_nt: TGTGCCAGCAGCCCGTCGACTAGCGGGGGGCTCCGGACCCAGTACTTC
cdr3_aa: CASSPSTSGGLRTQYF

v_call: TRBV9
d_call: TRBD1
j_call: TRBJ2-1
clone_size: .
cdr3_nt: TGTGCCAGCAGTCCCTCCGGGACAGGGAACGCGCAGTTCTTC
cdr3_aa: CASSPSGTGNAQFF

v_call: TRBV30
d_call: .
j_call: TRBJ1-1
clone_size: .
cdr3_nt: TGTGCCTGGAGTGTACATAACACTGAAGCTTTCTTT
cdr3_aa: CAWSVHNTEAFF

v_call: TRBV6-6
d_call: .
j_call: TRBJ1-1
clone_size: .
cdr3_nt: TGTGCCAGCAGCCCCGGTCACACTGAAGCTTTCTTT
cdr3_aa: CASSPGHTEAFF

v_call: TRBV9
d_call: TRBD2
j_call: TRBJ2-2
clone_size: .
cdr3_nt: TGTGCCAGCAGCGTAGGCGGGGTGAGCGGGGGAGGCACCGGGGAGCTGTTTTTT
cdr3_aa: CASSVGGVSGGGTGELFF

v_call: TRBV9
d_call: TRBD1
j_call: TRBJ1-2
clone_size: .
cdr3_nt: TGTGCCAGCAGCGTAGGTACAGGGGGCTTTGGCTACACCTTC
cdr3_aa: CASSVGTGGFGYTF

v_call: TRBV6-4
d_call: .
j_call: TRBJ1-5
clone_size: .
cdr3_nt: TGTGCCAGCAGGAGGGTGCGGCAGCCCCAGCATTTT
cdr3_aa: CASRRVRQPQHF

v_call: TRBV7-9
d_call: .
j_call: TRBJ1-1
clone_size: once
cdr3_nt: TGTGCCAGCACCGAACGGACACCTCCCGGGGAAGCTTTCTTT
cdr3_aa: CASTERTPPGEAFF

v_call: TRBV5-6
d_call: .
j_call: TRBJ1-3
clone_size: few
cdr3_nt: TGTGCCAGCAGCTTGAGGCCGCCGGGCTCTGGAAACACCATATATTTT
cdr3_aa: CASSLRPPGSGNTIYF

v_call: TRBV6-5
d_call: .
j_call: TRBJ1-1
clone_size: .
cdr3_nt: TGTGCCAGCAGTTATGGACAGTCCGCTTTCTTT
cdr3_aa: CASSYGQSAFF

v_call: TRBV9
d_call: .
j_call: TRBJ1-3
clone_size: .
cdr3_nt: TGTGCCAGCAGCCCCCTCCCGGCTGGAAACACCATATATTTT
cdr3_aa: CASSPLPAGNTIYF

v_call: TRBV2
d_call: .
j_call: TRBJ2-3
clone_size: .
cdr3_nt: TGTGCCACTCCCGGGCCGGGGTCGGATACGCAGTATTTT
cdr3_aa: CATPGPGSDTQYF

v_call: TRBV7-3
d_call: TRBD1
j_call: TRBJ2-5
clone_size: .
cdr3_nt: TGTGCCAGCAGCTGGGGGGACAGGGAGGAGGAGACCCAGTACTTC
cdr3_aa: CASSWGDREEETQYF

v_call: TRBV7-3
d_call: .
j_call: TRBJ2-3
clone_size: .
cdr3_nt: TGTGCCAGCAGCCCAACCCCGATGCCCCCCGGAGGGACAGATACGCAGTATTTT
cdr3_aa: CASSPTPMPPGGTDTQYF

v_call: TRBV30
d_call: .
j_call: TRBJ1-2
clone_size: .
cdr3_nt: TGTGCCTGGAGTGGACAGCTACCCAACTATGGCTACACCTTC
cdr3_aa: CAWSGQLPNYGYTF

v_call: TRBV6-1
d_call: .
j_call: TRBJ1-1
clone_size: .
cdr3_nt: TGTGCCAGCAGGAGCCGGAACACTGAAGCTTTCTTT
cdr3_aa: CASRSRNTEAFF

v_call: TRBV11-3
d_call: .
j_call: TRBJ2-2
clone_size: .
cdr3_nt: TGTGCCAGCAGCATTACAGGGAACACCGGGGAGCTGTTTTTT
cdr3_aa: CASSITGNTGELFF

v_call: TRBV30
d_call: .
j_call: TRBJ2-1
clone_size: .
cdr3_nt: TGTGCCTGGACTGGGGAGCAGTGGCGCAAGCAGTTCTTC
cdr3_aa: CAWTGEQWRKQFF

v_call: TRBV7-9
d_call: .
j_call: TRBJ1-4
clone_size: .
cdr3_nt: TGTGCCAGCAGCTTAGTCTCAGGGGCTAATGAAAAACTGTTTTTT
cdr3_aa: CASSLVSGANEKLFF

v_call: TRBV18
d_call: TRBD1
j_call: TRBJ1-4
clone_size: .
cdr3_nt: TGTGCCAGCTCACCATCGGGACAGCCCTATGAAAAACTGTTTTTT
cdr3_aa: CASSPSGQPYEKLFF

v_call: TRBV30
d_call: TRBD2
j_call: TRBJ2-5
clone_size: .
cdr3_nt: TGTGCCTGGAGTGTCGGGGGGCAAGAGACCCAGTACTTC
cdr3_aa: CAWSVGGQETQYF

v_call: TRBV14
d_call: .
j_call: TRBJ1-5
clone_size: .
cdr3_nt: TGTGCCAGCAGCCAGGCTGGGGGCCCCCAGCATTTT
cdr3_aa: CASSQAGGPQHF

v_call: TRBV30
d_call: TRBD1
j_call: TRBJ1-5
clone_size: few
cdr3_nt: TGTGCCTGGAGTTCGCGACAGGGTGTTCAGCCCCAGCATTTT
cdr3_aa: CAWSSRQGVQPQHF

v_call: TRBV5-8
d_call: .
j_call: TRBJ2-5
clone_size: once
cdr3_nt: TGTGCCAGCAGCTATACAGTGTCAGAGACCCAGTACTTC
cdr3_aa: CASSYTVSETQYF

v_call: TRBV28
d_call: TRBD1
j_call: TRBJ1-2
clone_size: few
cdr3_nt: TGTGCCAGCAGTTTCGAGGAGGGGGCCCTGGATGGCTACACCTTC
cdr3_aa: CASSFEEGALDGYTF

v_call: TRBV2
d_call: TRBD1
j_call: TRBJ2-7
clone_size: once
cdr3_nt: TGTGCCAGCAGGGTAGGGACAGGGCCCGCTAGCGAGCAGTACTTC
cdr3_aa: CASRVGTGPASEQYF

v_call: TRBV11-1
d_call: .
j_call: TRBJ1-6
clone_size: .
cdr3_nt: TGTGCCAGCAGCTTAGCTGCCTCGGGTAATTCACCCCTCCACTTT
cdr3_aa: CASSLAASGNSPLHF

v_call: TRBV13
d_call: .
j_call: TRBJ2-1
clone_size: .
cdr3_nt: TGTGCCAGCAGCTTATGGGGGGGCCAATACAATGAGCAGTTCTTC
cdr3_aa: CASSLWGGQYNEQFF

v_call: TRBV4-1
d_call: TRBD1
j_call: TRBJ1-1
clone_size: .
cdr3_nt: TGCGCCAGCAGCCAAGGGTGGTCAGGGGGCGGAAAGGCTTTCTTT
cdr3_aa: CASSQGWSGGGKAFF

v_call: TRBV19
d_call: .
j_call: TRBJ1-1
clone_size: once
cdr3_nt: TGTGCCAGTAGTATAGATCTGTCCAGGGGCGGAATGAACACTGAAGCTTTCTTT
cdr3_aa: CASSIDLSRGGMNTEAFF

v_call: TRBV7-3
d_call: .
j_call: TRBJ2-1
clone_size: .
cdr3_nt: TGTGCCAGCAGCTTAACTCCCGCAGGGAACCTCGGGGAGCAGTTCTTC
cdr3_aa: CASSLTPAGNLGEQFF

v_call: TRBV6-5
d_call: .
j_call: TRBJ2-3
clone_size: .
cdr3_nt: TGTGCCAGCAGTTACTCGACGGGCGGGAGCACAGATACGCAGTATTTT
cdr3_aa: CASSYSTGGSTDTQYF

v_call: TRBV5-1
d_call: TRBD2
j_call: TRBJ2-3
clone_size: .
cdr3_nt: TGCGCCAGCAGCTCCCCCGGGACTAGCGGGGGGCCTAGCACAGATACGCAGTATTTT
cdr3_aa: CASSSPGTSGGPSTDTQYF

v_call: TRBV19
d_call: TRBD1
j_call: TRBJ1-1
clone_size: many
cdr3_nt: TGTGCCAGTAGTATGTCAGGGGGGACTGAAGCTTTCTTT
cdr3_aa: CASSMSGGTEAFF

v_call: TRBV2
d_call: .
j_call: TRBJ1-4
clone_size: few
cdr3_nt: TGTGCCAGCAGTGAATCGGCACGGGGACTGTTTTTT
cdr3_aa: CASSESARGLFF

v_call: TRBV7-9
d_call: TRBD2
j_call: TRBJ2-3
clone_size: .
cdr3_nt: TGTGCCAGCGGTAGCGGGACTAGCACAGATACGCAGTATTTT
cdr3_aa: CASGSGTSTDTQYF

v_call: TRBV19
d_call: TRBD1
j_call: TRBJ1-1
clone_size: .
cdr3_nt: TGTGCCAGTAGTATCCCCCCGACAGGGGGAGCTTTCTTT
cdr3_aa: CASSIPPTGGAFF

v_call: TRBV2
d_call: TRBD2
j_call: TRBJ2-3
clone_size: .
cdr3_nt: TGTGCCAGCAGGGGGGGACTAGCGGGGGCTCTGAGCACAGATACGCAGTATTTT
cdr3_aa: CASRGGLAGALSTDTQYF

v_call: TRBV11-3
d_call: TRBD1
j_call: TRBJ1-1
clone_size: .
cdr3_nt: TGTGCCAGCAGCCGGGGCGACAGGGCGGGGACTGAAGCTTTCTTT
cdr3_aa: CASSRGDRAGTEAFF

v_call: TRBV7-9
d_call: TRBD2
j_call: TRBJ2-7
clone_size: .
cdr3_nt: TGTGCCATCCATAGCGGGGGGGAATACGAGCAGTACTTC
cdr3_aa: CAIHSGGEYEQYF

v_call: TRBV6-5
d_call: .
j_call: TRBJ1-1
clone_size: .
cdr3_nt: TGTGCCAGCAGTAAACAGGGTACTGAAGCTTTCTTT
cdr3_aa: CASSKQGTEAFF

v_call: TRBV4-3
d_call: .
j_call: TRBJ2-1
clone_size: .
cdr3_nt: TGCGCCAGCAGCCAAGAGGATGCGAAAACAGTTAACTACAATGAGCAGTTCTTC
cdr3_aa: CASSQEDAKTVNYNEQFF

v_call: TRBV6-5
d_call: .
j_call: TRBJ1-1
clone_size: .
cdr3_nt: TGTGCCAGCAATGAGAGAGCGTTGAACACTGAAGCTTTCTTT
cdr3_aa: CASNERALNTEAFF

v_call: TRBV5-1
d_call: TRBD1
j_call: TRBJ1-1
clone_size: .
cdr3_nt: TGCGCCAGCAGCTCTACCGCCGGGACAGAGACTGAAGCTTTCTTT
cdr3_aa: CASSSTAGTETEAFF

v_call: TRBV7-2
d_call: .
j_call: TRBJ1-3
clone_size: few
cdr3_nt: TGTGCCAGCAGCTTATCTGCAGGATGGAACACCATATATTTT
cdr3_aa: CASSLSAGWNTIYF

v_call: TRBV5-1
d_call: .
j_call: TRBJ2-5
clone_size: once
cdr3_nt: TGCGCCAGCAGCGTGACAGGAGAAGAGACCCAGTACTTC
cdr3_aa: CASSVTGEETQYF

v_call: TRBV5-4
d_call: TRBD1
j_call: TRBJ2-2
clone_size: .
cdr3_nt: TGTGCCAGCAGCTTAGGTGGGGACAGGGACACCGGGGAGCTGTTTTTT
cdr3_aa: CASSLGGDRDTGELFF